Below are 28 T cell receptor beta chains sequenced from a single sample in a study of CXCR3-negative and CXCR3-positive naive CD8 T cells. Study results and limitations: TRB CDR3s of CXCR3-positive naive cells were more hydrophobic than those of CXCR3-negative naive cells.

These receptors have no known antigen. 5' RACE with UMI labels generated the TRB cDNA libraries. TCRdb reprocessed the 5' RACE reads; each CDR3 protein has one entry and no DNA is given. The specimen's table records 65,000 to 90,000 distinct CDR3 sequences. The specimen sequenced was naive CXCR3+ CD8+ T cells from blood. This sample's subset: CD45RO-CCR7+CD27+CD95- naive CD8+ T cells expressing CXCR3 (TNR3+). These receptors were taken from a human donor in good health. Some clones in this sample may be carry-over from other donors' samples.

This chain uses TRBV15 with TRBJ1-3; TCRdb returns TRBD1, unconfirmable since there is no DNA. This CDR3 spans 17 amino acids. The V gene's germline CDR1 is LNHNV and CDR2 YYDKDF (reference sequence). The chain's CDR3 is CATSAWDRGLTGNTIYF.

The chain links TRBV4-2 to TRBJ1-4. Germline values: CDR1 LGHNA, CDR2 YNFKEQ. This CDR3 region has 12 residues. The CDR3: CASSDDGEKLFF.

The chain combines TRBV2 with TRBJ2-7; TCRdb outputs TRBD2, but without DNA this stays unchecked. CDR1 and CDR2 from the germline V gene are SNHLY and FYNNEI. The CDR3 is 13 residues long. CDR3 region: CARDSGGLDEQYF.

J is TRBJ2-7 and V is TRBV5-1; TCRdb selects TRBD1, and the lack of DNA leaves this call unchecked. The CDR3 has 15 residues. The V gene's germline CDR1 is SGHRS and CDR2 YFSETQ. The CDR3 here is CASSRYGTGIYEQYF.

The gene calls are TRBV28 and TRBJ2-1; TCRdb gives TRBD2 as the D gene, but with no DNA this cannot be confirmed. CDR3 length: 13 residues. Germline CDR1 reads MDHEN; CDR2 reads SYDVKM. The CDR3 spells CASTESGYNEQFF.

This rearrangement joins TRBV19 to TRBJ1-1; TCRdb reports TRBD1, a call that lacks DNA to check it against. The CDR3 has 13 residues. Germline CDR1 and CDR2: LNHDA and SQIVND (reference sequence). The CDR3 is CASSMGVGTEAFF.

The chain employs TRBV7-8 and TRBJ2-1. The germline V gene has CDR1 SGHVS and CDR2 FQNEAQ. The CDR3 covers 11 residues. The CDR3 here is CASSSAGEQFF.

V gene TRBV20-1 combines with J gene TRBJ2-3; the TCRdb call, TRBD1, lacks DNA for checking. Germline V gene sequence: CDR1 DFQATT, CDR2 SNEGSKA (reference sequence). The length of the CDR3 is 17 residues. The CDR3 loop is CSAEEPSGTKITDTQYF.

The chain links TRBV7-3 to TRBJ2-1. Germline values: CDR1 SGHTA, CDR2 FQGTGA. This CDR3 is 15 amino acids long. The CDR3: CASSFMGTAHNEQFF.

The V gene is TRBV12-3 or TRBV12-4, the J gene TRBJ2-7; the TCRdb call, TRBD1, lacks DNA for checking. This CDR3 spans 14 amino acids. CDR3 protein: CASSYGAYDYEQYF.

The chain couples TRBV25-1 to TRBJ1-1; TCRdb reports TRBD1, a call that lacks DNA to check it against. This CDR3 comprises 14 residues. Germline CDR1 MGHDK, CDR2 SYGVNS. CDR3 region: CASSETGAGTEAFF.

V gene TRBV28 combines with J gene TRBJ2-7. CDR1 and CDR2 (germline): MDHEN, SYDVKM. This CDR3 spans 12 amino acids. This CDR3 reads CATQQFSYEQYF.

This chain links TRBV28 with TRBJ1-5; TCRdb selects TRBD1, and the lack of DNA leaves this call unchecked. CDR1 MDHEN and CDR2 SYDVKM come from the germline V gene. This CDR3 is 16 amino acids long. This CDR3 reads CASSYRTGRSYQPQHF.

V and J are TRBV11-2 and TRBJ1-1; the TCRdb D gene call, TRBD1, has no DNA to confirm it. Germline V gene lookup returns CDR1 SGHAT and CDR2 FQNNGV. The CDR3 consists of 13 residues. The CDR3 protein is CASSASPGTEAFF. Complete variable domain (other parts from reference TRBV11-2 and TRBJ1-1): EAGVAQSPRYKIIEKRQSVAFWCNPISGHATLYWYQQILGQGPKLLIQFQNNGVVDDSQLPKDRFSAERLKGVDSTLKIQPAKLEDSAVYLCASSASPGTEAFFGQGTRLTVV.

The chain has TRBV7-6 and TRBJ2-3. The CDR3 is 13 amino acids. Per germline, CDR1 SGHVS and CDR2 FNYEAQ. CDR3 loop: CASSSQAADTQYF.

The J gene is TRBJ2-1, the V gene TRBV6-2 or TRBV6-3; as DNA is missing, the TRBD2 call by TCRdb cannot be tested. The CDR3 contains 14 residues. Germline V gene data show CDR1 as MNHEY and CDR2 as SVGEGT. CDR3 residues: CASRTGLAGNEQFF.

The V call is TRBV6-1, the J call TRBJ2-7; as DNA is missing, the TRBD1 call by TCRdb cannot be tested. CDR1 and CDR2 from the germline V gene are MNHNS and SASEGT. This CDR3 is 13 amino acids long. CDR3 amino acids: CATGISSSYEQYF.

The CDR3 reads CASSLLGQVGLNQPQHF. The chain couples TRBV27 to TRBJ1-5; the TRBD1 assignment by TCRdb is unverifiable without DNA. Looked up from germline, CDR1 is MNHEY and CDR2 is SMNVEV (reference sequence). The CDR3 extends over 17 amino acids.

The chain couples TRBV29-1 to TRBJ2-7; TCRdb lists TRBD1, though no DNA is available to test this call. CDR1 and CDR2 (germline): SQVTM, ANQGSEA. The CDR3 has 12 amino acids. CDR3 loop: CSVDSGVGEQYF.

The chain's CDR3 is CATREWTGISYEQYF. This chain links TRBV15 with TRBJ2-7; TCRdb gives TRBD1 as the D gene, but with no DNA this cannot be confirmed. This CDR3 contains 15 residues. In germline, CDR1 is LNHNV, CDR2 YYDKDF (reference sequence).

This chain uses TRBV13 with TRBJ2-3. CDR1 is PRHDT, CDR2 FYEKMQ, per germline (reference sequence). This CDR3 is built from 15 residues. CDR3 in amino acids: CASSGREKGTDTQYF.

The CDR3 here is CASSLTTVSSGANVLTF. This sequence joins TRBV28 and TRBJ2-6; TCRdb outputs TRBD1, but without DNA this stays unchecked. The CDR3 is 17 residues long. Germline loops: CDR1 MDHEN, CDR2 SYDVKM.

The chain is built from TRBV11-2 and TRBJ2-3; checking the TCRdb D call of TRBD1 is not possible without DNA. Germline V lookup: CDR1 SGHAT, CDR2 FQNNGV. The CDR3 contains 14 residues. The CDR3 protein is CASTETGPTDTQYF.

The V gene is TRBV29-1, the J gene TRBJ2-1; the TRBD2 assignment by TCRdb is unverifiable without DNA. The CDR3 contains 13 residues. CDR1 is SQVTM and CDR2 is ANQGSEA in the germline V gene. CDR3 in amino acids: CSVPGTSTDEQFF.

CDR3 protein: CASSYSRGINNEQFF. V and J are TRBV6-5 and TRBJ2-1. Germline V lookup: CDR1 MNHEY, CDR2 SVGAGI. The CDR3 totals 15 residues.

The V and J genes are TRBV5-1 and TRBJ1-1; as DNA is missing, the TRBD1 call by TCRdb cannot be tested. Germline assignment: CDR1 SGHRS and CDR2 YFSETQ. This CDR3 region has 14 residues. CDR3 protein: CASSLYEGETEAFF.

The chain is built from TRBV20-1 and TRBJ2-1; TCRdb gives TRBD2 as the D gene, but with no DNA this cannot be confirmed. CDR3 size: 15 residues. Germline CDR1 DFQATT, CDR2 SNEGSKA (reference sequence). The CDR3 is CSARLLAGDYNEQFF.

V gene TRBV28 combines with J gene TRBJ2-3; TCRdb designates TRBD2, a call that cannot be tested without DNA. The CDR3 is made up of 16 amino acids. CDR1 and CDR2 from the germline V gene are MDHEN and SYDVKM. CDR3 protein: CASYTGLAGSPDTQYF.